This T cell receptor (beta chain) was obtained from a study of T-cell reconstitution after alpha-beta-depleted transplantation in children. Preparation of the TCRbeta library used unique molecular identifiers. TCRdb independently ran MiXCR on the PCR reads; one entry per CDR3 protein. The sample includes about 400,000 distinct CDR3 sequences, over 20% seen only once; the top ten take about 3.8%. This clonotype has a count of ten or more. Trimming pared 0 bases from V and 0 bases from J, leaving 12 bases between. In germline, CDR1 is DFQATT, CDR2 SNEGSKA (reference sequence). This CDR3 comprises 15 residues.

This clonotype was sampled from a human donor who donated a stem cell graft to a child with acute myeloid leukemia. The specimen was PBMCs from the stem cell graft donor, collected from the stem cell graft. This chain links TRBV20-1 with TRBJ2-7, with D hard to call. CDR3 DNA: TGCAGTGCTAGAGACAACGATCTTTCCTCCTACGAGCAGTACTTC. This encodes CSARDNDLSSYEQYF.